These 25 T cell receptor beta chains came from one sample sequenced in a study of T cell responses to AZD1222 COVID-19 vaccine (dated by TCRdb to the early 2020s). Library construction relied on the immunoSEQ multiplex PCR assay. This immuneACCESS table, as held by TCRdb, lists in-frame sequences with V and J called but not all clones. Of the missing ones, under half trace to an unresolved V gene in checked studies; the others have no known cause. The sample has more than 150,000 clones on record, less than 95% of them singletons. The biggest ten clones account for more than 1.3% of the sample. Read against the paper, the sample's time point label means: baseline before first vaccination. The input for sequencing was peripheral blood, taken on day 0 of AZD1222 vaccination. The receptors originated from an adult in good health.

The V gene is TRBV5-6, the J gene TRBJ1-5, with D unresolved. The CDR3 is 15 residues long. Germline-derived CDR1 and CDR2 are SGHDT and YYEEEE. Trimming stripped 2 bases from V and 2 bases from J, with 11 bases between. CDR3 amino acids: CASSFSRRGNQPQHF. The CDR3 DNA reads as TGTGCCAGCAGCTTCTCCAGGAGGGGCAATCAGCCCCAGCATTTT.

The CDR3 here is CASSSLEGGLGYTF. Written as DNA, the CDR3 is TGTGCCAGCAGCTCCCTTGAGGGGGGACTTGGCTACACCTTC. The V call is TRBV7-9, the J call TRBJ1-2, with a weak D call TRBD1 (6 bases). The CDR3 is made up of 14 amino acids. Germline V gene sequence: CDR1 SEHNR, CDR2 FQNEAQ (reference sequence). Trimming took 4 bases from V and 7 from J, leaving 16 bases between them. The full variable domain, with the rest looked up from reference TRBV7-9 and TRBJ1-2, is DTGVSQNPRHKITKRGQNVTFRCDPISEHNRLYWYRQTLGQGPEFLTYFQNEAQLEKSRLLSDRFSAERPKGSFSTLEIQRTEQGDSAMYLCASSSLEGGLGYTFGSGTRLTVV.

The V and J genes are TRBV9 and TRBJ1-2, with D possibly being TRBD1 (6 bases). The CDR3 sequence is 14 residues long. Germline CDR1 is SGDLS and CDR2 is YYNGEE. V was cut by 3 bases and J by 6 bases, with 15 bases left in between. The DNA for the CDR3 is TGTGCCAGCAGCGCCCAGGGGACTGGGAATGGCTACACCTTC. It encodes CASSAQGTGNGYTF.

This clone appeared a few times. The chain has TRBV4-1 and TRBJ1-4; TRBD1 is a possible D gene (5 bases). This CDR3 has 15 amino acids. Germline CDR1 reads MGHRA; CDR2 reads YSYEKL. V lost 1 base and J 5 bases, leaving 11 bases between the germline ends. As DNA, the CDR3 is TGCGCCAGCAGCCAAGTCCGGAACAGGAATGAAAAACTGTTTTTT. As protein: CASSQVRNRNEKLFF.

CDR3 sequence: CASSAGPVVETQYF. CDR3 coding DNA: TGTGCCAGCAGCGCTGGCCCCGTGGTGGAGACCCAGTACTTC. The rearrangement uses TRBV7-2 and TRBJ2-5; no clear D. The germline V gene has CDR1 SGHTA and CDR2 FQGNSA. The germline V and J ends were trimmed by 5 bases and 5 bases, with 15 bases remaining between them. This CDR3 spans 14 amino acids.

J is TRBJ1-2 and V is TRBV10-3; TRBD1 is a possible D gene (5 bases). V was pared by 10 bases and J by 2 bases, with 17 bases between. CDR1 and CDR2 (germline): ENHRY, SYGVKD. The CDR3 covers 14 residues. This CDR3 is CATGRDGSNYGYTF. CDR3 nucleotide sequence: TGTGCCACGGGAAGGGACGGATCAAACTATGGCTACACCTTC.

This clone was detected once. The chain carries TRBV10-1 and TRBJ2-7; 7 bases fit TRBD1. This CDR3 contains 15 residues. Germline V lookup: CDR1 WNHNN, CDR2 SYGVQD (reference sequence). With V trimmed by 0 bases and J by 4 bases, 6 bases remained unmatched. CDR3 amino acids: CASSESTGAEYEQYF. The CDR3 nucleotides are TGCGCCAGCAGTGAGTCTACAGGGGCTGAATACGAGCAGTACTTC.

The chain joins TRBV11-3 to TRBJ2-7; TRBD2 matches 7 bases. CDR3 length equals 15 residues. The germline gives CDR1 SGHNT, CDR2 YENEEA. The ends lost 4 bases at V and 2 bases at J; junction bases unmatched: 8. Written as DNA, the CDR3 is TGTGCCAGCAGCTCACCTCGGACTAGGCCCTACGAGCAGTACTTC. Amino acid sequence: CASSSPRTRPYEQYF.

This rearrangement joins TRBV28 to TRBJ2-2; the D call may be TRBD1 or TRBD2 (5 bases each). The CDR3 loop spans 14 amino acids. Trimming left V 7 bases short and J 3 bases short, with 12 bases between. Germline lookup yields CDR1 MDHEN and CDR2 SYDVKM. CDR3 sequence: CASIEGWDTGELFF. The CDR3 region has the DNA TGTGCCAGCATCGAGGGGTGGGACACCGGGGAGCTGTTTTTT.

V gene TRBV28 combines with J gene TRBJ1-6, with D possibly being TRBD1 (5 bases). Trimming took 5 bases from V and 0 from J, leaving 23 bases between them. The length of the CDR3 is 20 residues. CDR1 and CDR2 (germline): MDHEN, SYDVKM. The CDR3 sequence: CASSVGGEAFTSSYNSPLHF. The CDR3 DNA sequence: TGTGCCAGCAGTGTGGGGGGAGAGGCCTTTACGAGCTCCTATAATTCACCCCTCCACTTT.

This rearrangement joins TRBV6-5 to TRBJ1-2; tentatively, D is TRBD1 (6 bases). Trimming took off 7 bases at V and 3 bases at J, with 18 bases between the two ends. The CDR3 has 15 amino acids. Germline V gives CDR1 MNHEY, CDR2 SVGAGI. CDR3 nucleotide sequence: TGTGCCAGCAAAAGGGGGACATCGGGGGACTATGGCTACACCTTC. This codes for CASKRGTSGDYGYTF.

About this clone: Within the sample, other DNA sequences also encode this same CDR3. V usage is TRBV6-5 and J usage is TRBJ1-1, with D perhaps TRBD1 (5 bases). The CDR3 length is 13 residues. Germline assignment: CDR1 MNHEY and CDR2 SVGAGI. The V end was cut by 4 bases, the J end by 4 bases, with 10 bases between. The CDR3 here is CASSFREVTEAFF. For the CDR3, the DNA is TGTGCCAGCAGTTTCAGGGAGGTCACTGAAGCTTTCTTT.

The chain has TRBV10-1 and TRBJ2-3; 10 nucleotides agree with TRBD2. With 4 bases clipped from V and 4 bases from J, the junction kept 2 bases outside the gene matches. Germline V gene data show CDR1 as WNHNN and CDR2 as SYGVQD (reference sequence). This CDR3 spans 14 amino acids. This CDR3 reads CASSASGGADTQYF. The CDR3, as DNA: TGCGCCAGCAGTGCAAGCGGGGGGGCAGATACGCAGTATTTT.

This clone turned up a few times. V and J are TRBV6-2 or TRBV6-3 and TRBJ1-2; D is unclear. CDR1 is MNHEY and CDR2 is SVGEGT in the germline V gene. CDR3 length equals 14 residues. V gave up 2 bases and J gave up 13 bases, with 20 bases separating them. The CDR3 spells CASSYVLPPEYLTF. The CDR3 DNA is TGTGCCAGCAGTTACGTCCTCCCTCCAGAATATCTCACCTTC.

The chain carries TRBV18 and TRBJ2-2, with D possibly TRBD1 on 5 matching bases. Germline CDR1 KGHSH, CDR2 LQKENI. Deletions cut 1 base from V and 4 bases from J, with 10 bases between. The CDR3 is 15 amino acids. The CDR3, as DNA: TGTGCCAGCTCACCACAGGACAAGAGCACCGGGGAGCTGTTTTTT. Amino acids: CASSPQDKSTGELFF. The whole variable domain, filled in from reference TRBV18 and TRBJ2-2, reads NAGVMQNPRHLVRRRGQEARLRCSPMKGHSHVYWYRQLPEEGLKFMVYLQKENIIDESGMPKERFSAEFPKEGPSILRIQQVVRGDSAAYFCASSPQDKSTGELFFGEGSRLTVL.

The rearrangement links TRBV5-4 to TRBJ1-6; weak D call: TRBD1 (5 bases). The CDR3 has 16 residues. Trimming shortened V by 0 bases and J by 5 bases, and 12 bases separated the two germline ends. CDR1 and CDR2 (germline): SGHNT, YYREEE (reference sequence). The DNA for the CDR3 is TGTGCCAGCAGCTTGGGATGGGGCAGCGATAATTCACCCCTCCACTTT. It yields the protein CASSLGWGSDNSPLHF. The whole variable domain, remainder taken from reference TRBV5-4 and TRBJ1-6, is ETGVTQSPTHLIKTRGQQVTLRCSSQSGHNTVSWYQQALGQGPQFIFQYYREEENGRGNFPPRFSGLQFPNYSSELNVNALELDDSALYLCASSLGWGSDNSPLHFGNGTRLTVT.

CDR3 DNA: TGTGCCAGCAACCGGGACAGTTCCTATGGCTACACCTTC. It translates to CASNRDSSYGYTF. The rearrangement joins TRBV2 to TRBJ1-2, with TRBD1 matching 7 bases. Germline CDR1 and CDR2: SNHLY and FYNNEI. The CDR3 covers 13 residues. The ends lost 7 bases at V and 4 bases at J; junction bases unmatched: 6.

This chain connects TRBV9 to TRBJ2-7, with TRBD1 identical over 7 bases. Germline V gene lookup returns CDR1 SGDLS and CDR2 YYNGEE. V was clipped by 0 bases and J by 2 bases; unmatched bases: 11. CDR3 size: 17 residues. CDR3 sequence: CASSVALSRDRTYEQYF. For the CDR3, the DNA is TGTGCCAGCAGCGTAGCCCTCTCAAGGGACAGAACCTACGAGCAGTACTTC.

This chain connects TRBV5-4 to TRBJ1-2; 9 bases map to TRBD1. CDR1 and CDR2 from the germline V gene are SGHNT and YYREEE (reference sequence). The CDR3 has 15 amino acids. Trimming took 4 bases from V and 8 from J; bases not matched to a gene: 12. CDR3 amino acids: CASSVSGTGFYGYTF. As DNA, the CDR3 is TGTGCCAGCAGCGTATCCGGGACAGGGTTTTACGGCTACACCTTC.

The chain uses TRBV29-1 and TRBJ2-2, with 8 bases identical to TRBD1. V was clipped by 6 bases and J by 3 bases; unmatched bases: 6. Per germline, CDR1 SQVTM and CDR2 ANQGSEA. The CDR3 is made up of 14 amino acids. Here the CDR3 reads CSVRGQGDTGELFF. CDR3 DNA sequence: TGCAGCGTCAGGGGGCAGGGGGACACCGGGGAGCTGTTTTTT.

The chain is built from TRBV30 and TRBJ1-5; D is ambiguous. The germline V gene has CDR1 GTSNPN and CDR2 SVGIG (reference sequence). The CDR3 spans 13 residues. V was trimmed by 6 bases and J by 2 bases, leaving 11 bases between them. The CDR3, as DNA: TGTGCCTGCTCTCAAGAGGGCAATCAGCCCCAGCATTTT. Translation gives CACSQEGNQPQHF.

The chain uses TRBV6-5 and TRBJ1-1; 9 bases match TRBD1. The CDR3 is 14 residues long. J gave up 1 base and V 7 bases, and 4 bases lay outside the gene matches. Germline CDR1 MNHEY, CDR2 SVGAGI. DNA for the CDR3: TGTGCCAGCATCACAGGGGGCCCGAACACTGAAGCTTTCTTT. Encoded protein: CASITGGPNTEAFF.

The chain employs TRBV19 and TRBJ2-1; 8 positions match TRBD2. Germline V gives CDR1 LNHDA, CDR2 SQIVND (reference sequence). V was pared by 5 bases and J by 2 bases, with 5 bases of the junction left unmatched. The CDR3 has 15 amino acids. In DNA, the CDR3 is TGTGCCAGTAGTGAATCCGGGGGGGCCTACAATGAGCAGTTCTTC. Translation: CASSESGGAYNEQFF.

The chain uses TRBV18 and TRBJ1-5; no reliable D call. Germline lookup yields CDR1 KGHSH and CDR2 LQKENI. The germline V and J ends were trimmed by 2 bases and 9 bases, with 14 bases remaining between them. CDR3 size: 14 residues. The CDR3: CASSPGSADSPQHF. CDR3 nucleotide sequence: TGTGCCAGCTCACCAGGATCGGCCGATTCGCCCCAGCATTTT.

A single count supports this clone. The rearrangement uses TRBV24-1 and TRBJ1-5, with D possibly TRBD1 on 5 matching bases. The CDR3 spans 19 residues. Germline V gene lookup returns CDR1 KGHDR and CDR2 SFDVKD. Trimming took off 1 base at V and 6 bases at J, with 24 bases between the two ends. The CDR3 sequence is CATSDFGQGVGRVGQPQHF. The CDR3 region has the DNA TGTGCCACCAGTGATTTTGGTCAGGGCGTGGGGCGGGTTGGTCAGCCCCAGCATTTT.